This T cell receptor (beta chain) was captured by sequencing in a study of T cells in localized non-small cell lung cancer. Sequencing was performed with immunoSEQ multiplex PCR; in TCRdb, only in-frame clones are kept and a portion is missing. Among approximately 9,000 clones listed, roughly nine tenths were seen once. Comments on this clone: Its antigen is unidentified.

Study-wide points: Adjacent lung tissue had a median around 50 of the top 100 clones found in the tumor. Heterogeneity remains possible, as sequencing covered one tumor region only. Higher blood T cell density tracked longer overall survival. Uninvolved adjacent lung, not tumor, had the highest T cell clonality.

The material was peripheral blood, obtained before any cancer treatment. The receptor comes from a woman aged 35-75 years with stage I squamous cell lung carcinoma.

CDR3 bases: TGCAGCGTTGAAGGATTCGGCAGGGTTGGAGAAGCTTTCTTT. Encoded protein: CSVEGFGRVGEAFF. The rearrangement uses TRBV29-1 and TRBJ1-1; possibly TRBD1 for D (5 bases). The V and J ends lost 1 base and 8 bases respectively, with 17 bases between them. Looked up from germline, CDR1 is SQVTM and CDR2 is ANQGSEA. The CDR3 sequence is 14 residues long.